This T cell receptor beta chain was retrieved from a study of siplizumab effects on memory and regulatory T cells (dated by TCRdb to between 2018 and 2021). Broadly, across the study: The study looked at the effect of siplizumab, an anti-CD2 antibody, on alloreactive T-cell subsets in allogeneic mixed lymphocyte reactions made from human PBMCs.

CDR3 length: 14 amino acids, cysteine to phenylalanine. Only the CDR3 part of the read is kept: 42 bases, read in frame from the first base. As encoded in the germline V gene, CDR1 is MNHNS while CDR2 is SASEGT. From V the trimming removes 5 bases and from J it removes 0 bases, while the gene matches leave 1 base of the junction unaccounted for. The protocol used for the library was the immunoSEQ multiplex PCR assay. Each sample had some 96,000 TCR templates assayed by the deep sequencing platform. Genomic DNA extracted from sorted T cells was the material used for TCRbeta CDR3 sequencing. As for the authors' bioinformatics: The R programming language was used for clonal analysis of the TCRbeta CDR3 data. Comparing unstimulated samples against CFSE-low samples taken after the reaction was how alloreactive CD4+ and CD8+ clones were defined. By matching sequences to the repertoires of sorted unstimulated Treg and non-Treg cells, each alloreactive CD4+ clone was assigned a regulatory or non-regulatory origin. TCRdb took over this immuneACCESS table, retaining in-frame rearrangements with V and J assigned. Such tables are incomplete; in checked studies, under half of the missing clones stem from an unresolved V gene, and the remainder is unexplained. Clone size and the V and J calls come from that table; the DNA yielded D and trimming. The sample table holds some 100,000 clones, of which 94% were seen once. Together, the top ten hold roughly 0.62% of the sample.

Overall study results and their limits: The suppressive function of proliferating Tregs from siplizumab cultures was not functionally confirmed. For roughly 80-97% of proliferating CD4+ or CD8+ clones, no naive or memory phenotype could be assigned. The cumulative frequency of alloreactive sequences traceable to unstimulated CD4+ memory T cells was significantly reduced by siplizumab. Unstimulated naive T cells appeared more diverse than memory T cells, and naive cells seemed to contribute substantially to the alloresponse. Among mappable alloreactive CD4+ clones, the Treg-derived fraction averaged approximately 69% with siplizumab versus about 25% in control reactions. Because sequences below about 10^-5 frequency were poorly captured, only a minor fraction of alloreactive clones could be mapped to unstimulated subsets.

In the case of this clone: Its antigen is still unknown. No base-level quality is on record; no much larger clone is a single base apart.

Sorted unstimulated T cells and proliferating T cells recovered from mixed lymphocyte reactions underwent TCRbeta CDR3 sequencing. Fresh whole blood from approximately ten HLA-typed healthy donors was used to isolate PBMCs. To map where alloreactive clones came from, unstimulated CD4+ regulatory T cells were FACS-sorted. The source is a human donor in good health. The V and J segments used are TRBV6-1 and TRBJ2-1; TRBD1 matches 7 bases in the middle. The sequenced sample consisted of Tregs sorted from blood. In nucleotide form, the sequence is TGTGCCAGCAGTTCAGGGGGCTCCTACAATGAGCAGTTCTTC. It encodes CASSSGGSYNEQFF.